Listed below are T cell receptor beta chains from one sample, sequenced in a study of graft-versus-host responses after intestinal transplantation. Measured with immunoSEQ multiplex PCR; TCRdb has only the in-frame clones, and not every one. Among about 64,000 clones, more than 90% were seen once, and the ten largest hold 1.5% to 2%. Their target antigens are unknown. The sequencing here drew on unstimulated CD8+ T cells sorted from spleen or lymph node cells, taken before transplant. These receptors were obtained from a human donor who was the organ donor for an intestinal transplant. CDR3s include the opening cysteine and the closing phenylalanine or tryptophan. D genes are given only for firm matches. Only some rows state a clone size, as once, few, many or a class for expanded clones.

TRBD2 TRBJ2-1 TRBV7-9 . CASREGTSGTYNEQFF TGTGCCAGCAGGGAGGGTACTAGCGGGACATACAATGAGCAGTTCTTC
TRBD2 TRBJ2-6 TRBV4-3 . CASSPLAGGSGANVLTF TGCGCCAGCAGCCCGCTAGCGGGAGGCAGCGGGGCCAACGTCCTGACTTTC
. TRBJ2-3 TRBV4-2 once CASSQEQGSTDTQYF TGTGCCAGCAGCCAAGAGCAGGGTAGCACAGATACGCAGTATTTT
TRBD2 TRBJ2-1 TRBV4-3 . CASSQDLWSTSGRFASYNEQFF TGCGCCAGCAGCCAAGACCTATGGTCGACTAGCGGGAGGTTTGCATCCTACAATGAGCAGTTCTTC
. TRBJ2-1 TRBV27 . CASRYREEGAFF TGTGCCAGCAGGTATAGGGAGGAAGGGGCGTTCTTC
. TRBJ1-2 TRBV6-5 . CASSFGGAGYTF TGTGCCAGCAGTTTCGGGGGGGCGGGCTACACCTTC
. TRBJ2-1 TRBV2 . CARSEGFSTGNEQFF TGTGCCAGAAGTGAGGGTTTTAGTACGGGCAATGAGCAGTTCTTC
. TRBJ2-4 TRBV9 . CASSPHVGGNIQYF TGTGCCAGCAGCCCCCACGTAGGGGGAAACATTCAGTACTTC
TRBD1 TRBJ1-1 TRBV19 . CASSMDDRENTEAFF TGTGCCAGTAGTATGGATGACAGGGAGAACACTGAAGCTTTCTTT
TRBD1 TRBJ1-5 TRBV28 few CASSLTGGQPQHF TGTGCCAGCAGTTTAACAGGGGGTCAGCCCCAGCATTTT
. TRBJ2-3 TRBV5-4 once CASSAGPIDTQYF TGTGCCAGCAGCGCGGGTCCTATCGATACGCAGTATTTT
. TRBJ1-1 TRBV27 . CASRSGANTEAFF TGTGCCAGCAGGTCTGGGGCCAACACTGAAGCTTTCTTT
. TRBJ2-7 TRBV15 . CATSTPGGSSYEQYF TGTGCCACCAGCACTCCGGGGGGCAGTTCCTACGAGCAGTACTTC
TRBD1 TRBJ1-5 TRBV28 once CASRVLRDSVLNQPQHF TGTGCCAGCAGAGTTTTACGGGACAGTGTACTGAATCAGCCCCAGCATTTT
. TRBJ2-3 TRBV6-1 . CASSDEAYTQYF TGTGCCAGCAGTGATGAAGCGTATACGCAGTATTTT
TRBD2 TRBJ2-1 TRBV19 few CASSISLAGGGEQFF TGTGCCAGTAGTATTTCTCTGGCGGGAGGGGGGGAGCAGTTCTTC
. TRBJ2-3 TRBV6-4 . CASSRGAEDTQYF TGTGCCAGCAGTCGGGGGGCCGAAGATACGCAGTATTTT
. TRBJ1-4 TRBV5-1 . CASSHSHGATNEKLFF TGCGCCAGCAGCCACAGTCACGGGGCAACTAATGAAAAACTGTTTTTT
TRBD1 TRBJ2-5 TRBV18 . CASSHRGSRSRYF TGTGCCAGCTCTCACAGGGGGAGCAGGAGCAGATACTTC
. TRBJ2-3 TRBV23-1 . CASARSRDGGDTQYF TGCGCCAGCGCCCGGTCGAGGGATGGGGGGGATACGCAGTATTTT
TRBD2 TRBJ2-7 TRBV29-1 . CSVVSGSLSGDEQYF TGCAGCGTTGTGAGCGGGAGTCTTTCTGGGGACGAGCAGTACTTC
TRBD2 TRBJ2-1 TRBV5-4 . CASSRSGLAGSSYNEQFF TGTGCCAGCAGCCGGTCCGGGCTAGCGGGTAGCTCCTACAATGAGCAGTTCTTC
. TRBJ1-2 TRBV19 . CASSITGHSDRDGYTF TGTGCCAGTAGTATCACGGGACATTCAGACCGGGATGGCTACACCTTC
TRBD2 TRBJ2-1 TRBV7-3 . CASSSFERGVYYNEQFF TGTGCCAGCAGCTCGTTCGAGCGGGGGGTTTACTACAATGAGCAGTTCTTC
TRBD2 TRBJ2-5 TRBV5-5 . CASSQGLVRETQYF TGTGCCAGCAGCCAAGGACTAGTGAGAGAGACCCAGTACTTC
TRBD2 TRBJ2-2 TRBV6-4 once CASSNTSGPGELFF TGTGCCAGCAGTAATACTAGCGGGCCCGGGGAGCTGTTTTTT
. TRBJ2-7 TRBV7-9 once CASSSTVLGRLDEQYF TGTGCCAGCAGCTCAACCGTACTGGGCCGTCTCGACGAGCAGTACTTC
. TRBJ2-5 TRBV28 . CASSLLAGRETQYF TGTGCCAGCAGTTTACTTGCAGGGCGAGAGACCCAGTACTTC
. TRBJ2-7 TRBV5-8 . CASSSTEGGAPYEQYF TGTGCCAGCAGCTCGACGGAAGGCGGGGCACCCTACGAGCAGTACTTC